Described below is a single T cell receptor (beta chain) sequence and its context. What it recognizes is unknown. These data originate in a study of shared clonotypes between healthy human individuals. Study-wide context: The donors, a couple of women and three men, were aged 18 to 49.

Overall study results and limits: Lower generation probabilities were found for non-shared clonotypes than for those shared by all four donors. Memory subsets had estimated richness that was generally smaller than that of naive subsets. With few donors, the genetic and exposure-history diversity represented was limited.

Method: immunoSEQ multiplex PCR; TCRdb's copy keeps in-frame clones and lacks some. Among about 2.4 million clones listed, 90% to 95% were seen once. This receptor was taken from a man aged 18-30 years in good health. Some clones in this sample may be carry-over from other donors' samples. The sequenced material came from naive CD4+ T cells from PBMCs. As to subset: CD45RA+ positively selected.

CDR3 nucleotide sequence: TGTGCCAGCAGCCCGGACGCCAAGGAAGCTTTCTTT. Amino acid sequence: CASSPDAKEAFF. The chain links TRBV7-9 to TRBJ1-1; no reliable D call. The CDR3 is 12 residues long. CDR1 and CDR2 from the germline V gene are SEHNR and FQNEAQ (reference sequence). V was cut by 5 bases and J by 8 bases, with 12 bases left in between.